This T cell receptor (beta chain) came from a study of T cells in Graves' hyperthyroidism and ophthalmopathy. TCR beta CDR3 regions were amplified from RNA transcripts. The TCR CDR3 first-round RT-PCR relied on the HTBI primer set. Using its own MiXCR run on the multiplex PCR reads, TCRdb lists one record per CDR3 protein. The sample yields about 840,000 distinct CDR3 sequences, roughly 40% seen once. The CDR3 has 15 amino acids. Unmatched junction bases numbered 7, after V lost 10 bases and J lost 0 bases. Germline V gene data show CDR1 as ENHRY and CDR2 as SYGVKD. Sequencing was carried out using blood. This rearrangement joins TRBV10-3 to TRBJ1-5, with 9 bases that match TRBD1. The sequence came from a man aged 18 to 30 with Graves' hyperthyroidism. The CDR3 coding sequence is TGTGCCACCGGGACAGGGTATCTTAGCAATCAGCCCCAGCATTTT. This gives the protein CATGTGYLSNQPQHF.